The clone carrying this T cell receptor (beta chain) was seen a few times. With 0 bases removed from V and 0 bases from J, the gap between germline ends came to 5 bases. CDR3 length: 15 amino acids. This sample's TCRbeta library carried unique molecular identifier barcodes. Via MiXCR, TCRdb re-called the PCR reads, giving one row per CDR3 protein. Here the sample spans about 470,000 distinct CDR3 sequences, 43% being singletons. This record belongs to a study of T-cell reconstitution after alpha-beta-depleted transplantation in children. The chain links TRBV12-3 or TRBV12-4 to TRBJ2-2; D gene ambiguous. The material sequenced was PBMCs, taken before TCRalphabeta/CD19-depleted stem cell transplant. This TCR was sampled from a girl between 2 and 10 years old with aplastic anemia, due to receive a stem cell transplant. CDR3 region: CASSLAPANTGELFF. CDR3 in DNA: TGTGCCAGCAGTTTAGCCCCAGCGAACACCGGGGAGCTGTTTTTT.